Shown below are 27 T cell receptor beta chains from a single sample sequenced in a study of human T cells and chemical hapten exposure. TCRdb passed the 5' RACE reads through MiXCR, listing each CDR3 protein once. The table includes 130,000 or so distinct CDR3 sequences, approximately 4% detected once. Total RNA came from unfractionated whole blood. All receptors come from a female donor in good health.

This clonotype was detected a few times. This may be a read error: a much more frequent sequence differs by one nucleotide. The gene calls are TRBV24-1 and TRBJ1-5; D ambiguous. The germline CDR1 and CDR2 sequences are KGHDR and SFDVKD. The length of the CDR3 is 14 residues. V lost 4 bases and J lost 3, with 9 bases in between. The CDR3: CATSDGELNQPQHF. The DNA of the CDR3 is TGTGCCACCAGTGACGGCGAACTCAATCAGCCCCAGCATTTT.

This clonotype was counted ten times or more. The rearrangement uses TRBV12-3 or TRBV12-4 and TRBJ2-7; 7 bases are a match to TRBD1. J lost 0 bases, V lost 6 bases, and 2 bases had no gene match. The CDR3 contains 13 residues. CDR3 sequence reads: CASRRDSSYEQYF. CDR3 DNA sequence: TGTGCCAGCAGACGGGACAGCTCCTACGAGCAGTACTTC.

There are many counts of this clonotype. This sequence joins TRBV9 and TRBJ2-3; D call uncertain. This CDR3 has 16 amino acids. The germline V gene encodes CDR1 SGDLS and CDR2 YYNGEE. The V end lost 4 bases, the J end lost 0 bases, and 15 bases lay between the germline ends. The CDR3 region has the DNA TGTGCCAGCAGCCCAAGTGGTGGAGCGAGCACAGATACGCAGTATTTT. Translation: CASSPSGGASTDTQYF.

This clonotype was counted only a few times. In nucleotides, the CDR3 is TGTGCCAGCAGCACTGGCGGGGTCTTTAGCAATCAGCCCCAGCATTTT. Translation: CASSTGGVFSNQPQHF. The V and J genes are TRBV5-5 and TRBJ1-5; D ambiguous. This CDR3 has 16 residues. The V end lost 4 bases, the J end lost 0 bases, and 14 bases lay between the germline ends. CDR1 is SGHKS and CDR2 is YYEKEE in the germline V gene (reference sequence).

This clonotype was recorded many times. J is TRBJ2-7 and V is TRBV5-4; D may be TRBD2 (6 bases). CDR1 and CDR2 from the germline V gene are SGHNT and YYREEE (reference sequence). The CDR3 runs 15 residues. V lost 0 bases, J lost 2 bases, and 12 bases lay in between. CDR3 DNA: TGTGCCAGCAGCTTGGTGGGGGGTATCGCCTACGAGCAGTACTTC. It is translated as CASSLVGGIAYEQYF.

This clonotype appeared many times. The chain uses TRBV10-2 and TRBJ2-5, with 8 positions matching TRBD1. Germline V gene data show CDR1 as WSHSY and CDR2 as SAAADI. The CDR3 spans 16 residues. Trimming took 4 bases from V and 9 from J; bases not matched to a gene: 16. The CDR3 region has the DNA TGCGCCAGCAGTGCCCAGGGGGCAGGCCCCCCGAGGGCCCAGTACTTC. It specifies CASSAQGAGPPRAQYF.

This clonotype occurred a few times. The rearrangement uses TRBV18 and TRBJ2-5; 10 bases line up with TRBD2. After removal of 3 bases from V and 5 bases from J, the junction contained 9 bases not matched to a gene. The CDR3 has 16 residues. In germline, CDR1 is KGHSH, CDR2 LQKENI. In DNA form, the CDR3 reads TGTGCCAGCTCACCGACACTAGCGGGGTTGCAGGAGACCCAGTACTTC. Translating it yields CASSPTLAGLQETQYF.

This clonotype showed up many times. J is TRBJ1-1 and V is TRBV4-3, with D possibly TRBD1 on 5 matching bases. The V gene's germline CDR1 is LGHNA and CDR2 YSLEER. Trimming removed 1 base at V and 5 bases at J, with 11 bases between. The CDR3 extends over 14 amino acids. The chain's CDR3 is CASSQVGGETEAFF. CDR3 nucleotide sequence: TGCGCCAGCAGCCAAGTGGGGGGAGAAACTGAAGCTTTCTTT.

This clonotype came up many times. The V call is TRBV29-1, the J call TRBJ2-5; D remains unclear. Germline CDR1 SQVTM, CDR2 ANQGSEA. CDR3 size: 10 residues. V was shortened by 6 bases and J by 1 base, with 3 bases between the two germline ends. The CDR3 spells CSVSQETQYF. CDR3 sequence (DNA): TGCAGCGTCAGCCAAGAGACCCAGTACTTC.

This clonotype was seen ten or more times. V is TRBV12-3 or TRBV12-4 and J is TRBJ1-2; no clear D gene. V was pared by 1 base and J by 7 bases, with 10 bases between. The CDR3 contains 13 residues. Here the CDR3 DNA reads TGTGCCAGCAGTTTAGAGGTAGCGTCTGGCTACACCTTC. Its translation: CASSLEVASGYTF.

In its sample, this clonotype was seen many times. The gene calls are TRBV14 and TRBJ1-6, with a weak D call TRBD1 (6 bases). Germline V gene data show CDR1 as SGHDN and CDR2 as FVKESK. This CDR3 is built from 16 residues. V was shortened by 0 bases and J by 10 bases, with 16 bases between the two germline ends. The CDR3 bases are TGTGCCAGCAGCCAAGATCGTGGGGACATATTCTCACCCCTCCACTTT. Amino acids: CASSQDRGDIFSPLHF.

This clonotype was recorded many times. The chain recombines TRBV20-1 with TRBJ2-7; the D gene is possibly TRBD1 (6 bases). V gave up 2 bases and J gave up 0 bases, with 20 bases separating them. This CDR3 comprises 17 residues. Germline CDR1 is DFQATT and CDR2 is SNEGSKA (reference sequence). CDR3 sequence reads: CSARNPISGVNSYEQYF. The DNA of the CDR3 is TGCAGTGCTAGAAACCCCATTTCAGGGGTTAACTCCTACGAGCAGTACTTC.

In this sample, this clonotype turned up many times. The V call is TRBV13, the J call TRBJ1-6, with TRBD1 as a possible D gene (6 bases). Trimming removed 7 bases at V and 3 bases at J, with 13 bases between. The CDR3 runs 15 residues. Per the germline V gene, CDR1 is PRHDT and CDR2 is FYEKMQ (reference sequence). The CDR3 DNA sequence: TGTGCCAGCAAGGGGGGGAGAAACTATAATTCACCCCTCCACTTT. Its protein product is CASKGGRNYNSPLHF.

This clonotype was seen many times. The V gene is TRBV6-5, the J gene TRBJ2-7, with D perhaps matching TRBD2 (6 bases). Trimming removed 3 bases at V and 3 bases at J, with 12 bases between. The CDR3 length is 14 residues. The germline V gene has CDR1 MNHEY and CDR2 SVGAGI. The CDR3 nucleotides read TGTGCCAGCAGTTATTCGGCCGGGGGCTACGAGCAGTACTTC. Translation: CASSYSAGGYEQYF.

This clonotype was detected ten times or more. The V gene is TRBV29-1, the J gene TRBJ2-3; D is possibly TRBD1 (5 bases). The length of the CDR3 is 12 residues. CDR1 is SQVTM and CDR2 is ANQGSEA in the germline V gene. Trimming shortened V by 7 bases and J by 4 bases, and 12 bases separated the two germline ends. CDR3 loop: CSGQGRPDTQYF. The DNA for the CDR3 is TGCAGCGGGCAGGGCAGGCCAGATACGCAGTATTTT.

This clonotype was seen many times. The chain is built from TRBV29-1 and TRBJ1-1; weak D call: TRBD1 (5 bases). The CDR3 is 13 residues long. The germline CDR1 and CDR2 sequences are SQVTM and ANQGSEA. Trimming took off 6 bases at V and 4 bases at J, with 15 bases between the two ends. CDR3 DNA: TGCAGCGTGCTGACAGTTATGACCACTGAAGCTTTCTTT. Protein: CSVLTVMTTEAFF. Full variable domain (rest looked up from reference TRBV29-1 and TRBJ1-1): SAVISQKPSRDICQRGTSLTIQCQVDSQVTMMFWYRQQPGQSLTLIATANQGSEATYESGFVIDKFPISRPNLTFSTLTVSNMSPEDSSIYLCSVLTVMTTEAFFGQGTRLTVV.

This clonotype was counted ten times or more. This sequence joins TRBV6-5 and TRBJ1-2; D is perhaps TRBD1 (6 bases). In germline, CDR1 is MNHEY, CDR2 SVGAGI. The CDR3 length is 16 residues. V was shortened by 6 bases and J by 3 bases, with 20 bases between the two germline ends. The chain's CDR3 is CASRQGTGNTYYGYTF. CDR3 nucleotide sequence: TGTGCCAGCAGGCAGGGGACCGGTAACACGTACTATGGCTACACCTTC.

This clonotype was seen ten or more times. The chain is built from TRBV20-1 and TRBJ1-1; weak D call: TRBD1 (5 bases). Trimming removed 1 base from V and 3 bases from J, with 9 bases in between. Germline V lookup: CDR1 DFQATT, CDR2 SNEGSKA (reference sequence). The CDR3 consists of 13 residues. The CDR3, as DNA: TGCAGTGCTAGAGGAGGGGCGGACACTGAAGCTTTCTTT. It yields the protein CSARGGADTEAFF.

This clonotype was observed many times. The rearrangement uses TRBV28 and TRBJ2-2, with no clear D. The length of the CDR3 is 15 residues. Germline V CDR1 and CDR2: MDHEN, SYDVKM. The V end lost 3 bases, the J end lost 2 bases, and 10 bases lay between the germline ends. The CDR3 region is CASSFRLVNTGELFF. The DNA for the CDR3 is TGTGCCAGCAGTTTTAGACTCGTTAACACCGGGGAGCTGTTTTTT.

The chain links TRBV5-1 to TRBJ1-1; 7 nucleotides line up with TRBD1. Germline V lookup: CDR1 SGHRS, CDR2 YFSETQ. This CDR3 contains 13 residues. Unmatched junction bases numbered 4, after V lost 7 bases and J lost 1 base. The CDR3 DNA reads as TGCGCCAGCGGGACAGCCTGGAACACTGAAGCTTTCTTT. Translated, it gives CASGTAWNTEAFF.

This clonotype was detected many times. The rearrangement joins TRBV6-4 to TRBJ2-2, with 8 bases matching TRBD2. Germline-derived CDR1 and CDR2 are MRHNA and SNTAGT. The CDR3 covers 15 residues. V shed 3 bases, J shed 4 bases, and the junction held 4 bases outside the gene matches. The DNA for the CDR3 is TGTGCCAGCAGTGAGCGGGGGGATGGCACCGGGGAGCTGTTTTTT. Its protein product is CASSERGDGTGELFF.

This chain connects TRBV28 to TRBJ2-5; TRBD1 might be the D (6 bases). The CDR3 loop spans 15 amino acids. Trimming took 5 bases from V and 4 from J, leaving 17 bases between them. The germline V gene encodes CDR1 MDHEN and CDR2 SYDVKM. CDR3 sequence: CASSPATGNRETQYF. The CDR3 nucleotides are TGTGCCAGCAGTCCAGCCACAGGGAATAGAGAGACCCAGTACTTC.

This clonotype was observed many times. The V call is TRBV30, the J call TRBJ1-5; D call uncertain. The germline gives CDR1 GTSNPN, CDR2 SVGIG (reference sequence). V shed 0 bases and J shed 2 bases, with 11 bases lying between them. The CDR3 totals 15 residues. In DNA form, the CDR3 reads TGTGCCTGGAGTGTAATCCAAGCTGGCAATCAGCCCCAGCATTTT. Translating gives CAWSVIQAGNQPQHF.

This clonotype was recorded a few times. The chain recombines TRBV7-9 with TRBJ2-1, with D tentatively TRBD2 (5 bases). The V gene's germline CDR1 is SEHNR and CDR2 FQNEAQ (reference sequence). Trimming removed 7 bases at V and 2 bases at J, with 21 bases between. This CDR3 is 17 amino acids long. The CDR3 sequence: CASISRSEGIPYNEQFF. CDR3 DNA: TGTGCCAGCATCTCTCGTTCCGAGGGAATTCCCTACAATGAGCAGTTCTTC.

This clonotype was observed once. The J gene is TRBJ1-2, the V gene TRBV7-2; 9 nucleotides match TRBD1. Looked up from germline, CDR1 is SGHTA and CDR2 is FQGNSA. The CDR3 has 15 amino acids. V dropped 7 bases and J dropped 6; count of bases not matched to a gene: 12. The CDR3 sequence: CASNDGQGRNDGYTF. The CDR3 DNA reads TGTGCCAGCAACGACGGACAGGGGAGGAACGATGGCTACACCTTC.

This clonotype was counted ten times or more. The chain uses TRBV3-1 and TRBJ2-1; possibly TRBD1 or TRBD2 for D (5 bases each). V dropped 4 bases and J dropped 0 bases, with 16 bases sitting between them. CDR3 length equals 17 residues. Germline V gene lookup returns CDR1 LGHDT and CDR2 YNNKEL (reference sequence). The CDR3: CASSRHQGRNSYNEQFF. CDR3 in DNA: TGTGCCAGCAGCCGGCACCAGGGACGGAACTCCTACAATGAGCAGTTCTTC.

This clonotype has a count of ten or more. V gene TRBV28 combines with J gene TRBJ1-1, with TRBD1 as a possible D gene (5 bases). The germline V gene encodes CDR1 MDHEN and CDR2 SYDVKM. The CDR3 is made up of 13 amino acids. Trimming pared 7 bases from V and 5 bases from J, leaving 14 bases between. The CDR3 sequence is CASKRHWGTEAFF. DNA for the CDR3: TGTGCCAGCAAACGCCACTGGGGGACTGAAGCTTTCTTT.